This T cell receptor beta chain originates from a study of T cell changes during pregnancy in multiple sclerosis. Sequencing was performed with immunoSEQ multiplex PCR; in TCRdb, only in-frame clones are kept and a portion is missing. The data show 38,000 or so clones, with around nine tenths seen just once and over 6.5% held by the top ten. After removal of 4 bases from V and 1 base from J, the junction contained 6 bases not matched to a gene. Germline V gene data show CDR1 as SQVTM and CDR2 as ANQGSEA. The CDR3 runs to 14 residues. Source: CD8+ T cells from peripheral blood mononuclear cells, taken before pregnancy. The receptor was derived from a female donor with multiple sclerosis, enrolled in a pregnancy study. The chain is built from TRBV29-1 and TRBJ1-1; TRBD1 matches 7 bases. CDR3 DNA: TGCAGCGTTGCGAGGCCAGGGGGGAACACTGAAGCTTTCTTT. Translated: CSVARPGGNTEAFF.